This is a list of T cell receptor beta chains from one sample in a study of blood T cell repertoires in COVID-19. The method was immunoSEQ multiplex PCR; TCRdb's version includes in-frame clones alone and lacks a portion of them. This table holds more than 300,000 clones, 85% to 95% found once. Material for sequencing was PBMCs or T cells enriched from blood (not recorded which). These receptors came from a woman in her twenties or thirties who had been exposed to COVID-19. CDR3s include the opening cysteine and the closing phenylalanine or tryptophan. Rows may omit the clone size; those that give it use once, few, many or a size class.

V gene: TRBV7-9
clone size: NA
J gene: TRBJ1-5
CDR3 protein: CASSTGIWQPQHF

V gene: TRBV5-1
clone size: NA
J gene: TRBJ1-2
CDR3 protein: CASSFGATRDGYTF

V gene: TRBV4-2
clone size: NA
J gene: TRBJ2-2
CDR3 protein: CASSQDSGGARTGELFF

V gene: TRBV28
clone size: NA
J gene: TRBJ2-7
CDR3 protein: CASSLSLRQPYEQYF

V gene: TRBV19
clone size: once
J gene: TRBJ1-1
CDR3 protein: CASSIEDRGQVWAEAFF

V gene: TRBV6-1
clone size: NA
J gene: TRBJ1-2
CDR3 protein: CASSAGTVRANYGYTF

V gene: TRBV7-9
clone size: NA
J gene: TRBJ1-1
CDR3 protein: CASSPSGQVEAFF

V gene: TRBV18
clone size: few
J gene: TRBJ1-5
CDR3 protein: CASSPGRNQPQHF

V gene: TRBV5-4
clone size: NA
J gene: TRBJ1-1
CDR3 protein: CASSPGQPNTEAFF

V gene: TRBV5-6
clone size: NA
J gene: TRBJ1-1
CDR3 protein: CASIIQGVSSEAFF

V gene: TRBV7-9
clone size: NA
J gene: TRBJ2-3
CDR3 protein: CAGGGGSTDTQYF

V gene: TRBV5-5
clone size: NA
J gene: TRBJ1-6
CDR3 protein: CASSLDDDRGRSPLHF

V gene: TRBV4-2
clone size: NA
J gene: TRBJ1-1
CDR3 protein: CASSQLTDRSNTEAFF

V gene: TRBV6-5
clone size: NA
J gene: TRBJ2-1
CDR3 protein: CASSPVEFYNEQFF

V gene: TRBV7-9
clone size: NA
J gene: TRBJ2-7
CDR3 protein: CASSLTRQVHEQYF

V gene: TRBV5-1
clone size: NA
J gene: TRBJ2-7
CDR3 protein: CASSLALTSPHEQYF

V gene: TRBV6-5
clone size: NA
J gene: TRBJ1-6
CDR3 protein: CASSYITNSPLHF

V gene: TRBV9
clone size: NA
J gene: TRBJ2-3
CDR3 protein: CASSVGTSGGAADTQYF

V gene: TRBV5-1
clone size: NA
J gene: TRBJ2-2
CDR3 protein: CASSLASDRSTGELFF

V gene: TRBV5-5
clone size: NA
J gene: TRBJ1-1
CDR3 protein: CASSLVGQGRNTEAFF

V gene: TRBV4-1
clone size: NA
J gene: TRBJ2-7
CDR3 protein: CASSPVGQGGEQYF

V gene: TRBV19
clone size: NA
J gene: TRBJ2-1
CDR3 protein: CASSLSGGHNEQFF

V gene: TRBV19
clone size: NA
J gene: TRBJ2-7
CDR3 protein: CASSKTRDSDEQYF

V gene: TRBV7-9
clone size: NA
J gene: TRBJ2-5
CDR3 protein: CASSLEGTAETQYF

V gene: TRBV7-6
clone size: NA
J gene: TRBJ2-5
CDR3 protein: CASSTLPAGSFPTETQYF

V gene: TRBV9
clone size: few
J gene: TRBJ2-1
CDR3 protein: CASSPLAGVFNEQFF

V gene: TRBV20-1
clone size: NA
J gene: TRBJ1-1
CDR3 protein: CRAGGGTEAFF

V gene: TRBV27
clone size: NA
J gene: TRBJ1-3
CDR3 protein: CASMGKLTGNTIYF

V gene: TRBV7-3
clone size: once
J gene: TRBJ2-1
CDR3 protein: CASSSLAGRYNEQFF

V gene: TRBV19
clone size: NA
J gene: TRBJ1-5
CDR3 protein: CASSRRPEAPQHF

V gene: TRBV11-2
clone size: NA
J gene: TRBJ1-4
CDR3 protein: CASSLREKLFF

V gene: TRBV6-5
clone size: NA
J gene: TRBJ1-1
CDR3 protein: CASSSPGQGMNTEAFF

V gene: TRBV9
clone size: NA
J gene: TRBJ1-6
CDR3 protein: CASSVSGLGYDSPLHF

V gene: TRBV9
clone size: NA
J gene: TRBJ2-3
CDR3 protein: CASSAPAGYLNTDTQYF

V gene: TRBV7-2
clone size: NA
J gene: TRBJ1-2
CDR3 protein: CASSLRRGGGYGYTF

V gene: TRBV6-5
clone size: NA
J gene: TRBJ2-7
CDR3 protein: CASSPRQAYEQYF

V gene: TRBV7-9
clone size: NA
J gene: TRBJ2-1
CDR3 protein: CASSPPPRLAAYNEQFF

V gene: TRBV6-1
clone size: once
J gene: TRBJ1-5
CDR3 protein: CASSDQGALYSNQPQHF

V gene: TRBV5-1
clone size: NA
J gene: TRBJ2-3
CDR3 protein: CASSLVGDRTDTQYF

V gene: TRBV5-6
clone size: NA
J gene: TRBJ2-7
CDR3 protein: CASTSLQGTKYF

V gene: TRBV9
clone size: NA
J gene: TRBJ1-2
CDR3 protein: CASSVDTGNGYTF

V gene: TRBV30
clone size: NA
J gene: TRBJ1-2
CDR3 protein: CAWSSTLRRLRSYGYTF